One sample yielded the 20 T cell receptor beta chains listed below, sequenced in a study of cytomegalovirus exposure and HLA in healthy donors. The study ran its PCR with 60 Vbeta and 13 Jbeta primers. Clones were read by immunoSEQ multiplex PCR, and TCRdb kept only the in-frame ones, dropping some. The sample has around 160,000 clones; around 85% are singletons. The sample comprised PBMCs. These receptors all stem from a human donor in good health.

V and J are TRBV11-3 and TRBJ1-1; D remains unclear. The V gene lost 5 bases and the J gene lost 3 bases, with 16 bases spanning the gap. CDR3 size: 15 residues. Germline-derived CDR1 and CDR2 are SGHNT and YENEEA. The CDR3 bases are TGTGCCAGCAGCGGGTGGCGGCGGGAGGACACTGAAGCTTTCTTT. Residues: CASSGWRREDTEAFF.

V and J are TRBV7-2 and TRBJ2-2; D might be TRBD1 (7 bases). Between the trimmed V and J ends, which lost 5 bases and 4 bases, there was a span of 14 bases. The germline V gene encodes CDR1 SGHTA and CDR2 FQGNSA. The CDR3 consists of 15 residues. The CDR3 protein is CASSRTQGGTGELFF. CDR3 nucleotides: TGTGCCAGCAGCCGCACCCAGGGGGGCACCGGGGAGCTGTTTTTT.

The chain combines TRBV6-6 with TRBJ1-4; 7 positions match TRBD1. The CDR3 has 14 amino acids. Germline V gene lookup returns CDR1 MNHNY and CDR2 SVGAGI (reference sequence). After removal of 2 bases from V and 9 bases from J, the junction contained 6 bases not matched to a gene. The CDR3 here is CASSYQGGSKKLFF. The CDR3 bases are TGTGCCAGCAGTTACCAGGGGGGTTCGAAAAAACTGTTTTTT.

The chain employs TRBV7-9 and TRBJ2-7; 8 positions match TRBD2. After removal of 5 bases from V and 4 bases from J, the junction contained 13 bases not matched to a gene. Germline V gene data show CDR1 as SEHNR and CDR2 as FQNEAQ (reference sequence). The CDR3 length is 16 residues. CDR3 sequence reads: CASSPYSSGGDYEQYF. The CDR3 DNA reads TGTGCCAGCAGCCCATATTCCAGCGGGGGAGATTACGAGCAGTACTTC.

The sample holds a few counts of this clone. The chain is built from TRBV5-1 and TRBJ1-3; D remains unclear. The CDR3 is 13 residues long. The germline V and J ends were trimmed by 5 bases and 1 base, with 7 bases remaining between them. Germline V CDR1 and CDR2: SGHRS, YFSETQ. CDR3 coding DNA: TGCGCCAGCAGTGAACAGTCTGGAAACACCATATATTTT. The encoded protein is CASSEQSGNTIYF.

The rearrangement joins TRBV4-3 to TRBJ2-7; TRBD2 is a possible D gene (5 bases). V lost 0 bases to trimming and J lost 5 bases, with 11 bases between them. CDR1 LGHNA and CDR2 YSLEER come from the germline V gene. The CDR3 spans 14 residues. Here the CDR3 DNA reads TGCGCCAGCAGCCAAGATTCCCCCGGGGACGAGCAGTACTTC. It translates to CASSQDSPGDEQYF.

The V call is TRBV4-1, the J call TRBJ2-5, with D tentatively TRBD1 (6 bases). Trimming left V 4 bases short and J 7 bases short, with 19 bases between. The CDR3 loop spans 15 amino acids. Looked up from germline, CDR1 is MGHRA and CDR2 is YSYEKL. The CDR3 sequence: CASSPGEPPSGTQYF. CDR3 in DNA: TGCGCCAGCAGCCCAGGGGAACCCCCAAGTGGGACCCAGTACTTC.

The table lists this clone with a count of one. The CDR3 here is CASSPPDRGFSGNTIYF. The DNA for the CDR3 is TGTGCCAGCTCACCACCGGACAGGGGGTTTAGTGGAAACACCATATATTTT. The rearrangement links TRBV18 to TRBJ1-3; TRBD1 agrees at 10 bases. The germline V gene encodes CDR1 KGHSH and CDR2 LQKENI. Trimming took 0 bases from V and 3 from J; bases not matched to a gene: 5. CDR3 size: 17 residues.

The genes are TRBV6-1 and TRBJ1-2; D uncertain. Trimming pared 2 bases from V and 8 bases from J, leaving 6 bases between. The CDR3 extends over 11 amino acids. Per the germline V gene, CDR1 is MNHNS and CDR2 is SASEGT. The CDR3 DNA reads TGTGCCAGCAGTGAACTTAGAGGCTACACCTTC. This sequence encodes CASSELRGYTF.

The chain has TRBV19 and TRBJ2-1, with TRBD2 matching over 12 bases. Trimming cost V 5 bases and J 12 bases; bases outside gene matches: 11. There are 15 residues in the CDR3. The V gene's germline CDR1 is LNHDA and CDR2 SQIVND (reference sequence). This CDR3 reads CASSPTPSGGAGQFF. The CDR3 nucleotides read TGTGCCAGTAGTCCAACGCCTAGCGGGGGGGCAGGGCAGTTCTTC.

This chain joins TRBV6-5 and TRBJ2-5, with TRBD2 matching 7 bases. Losses at the gene ends were 5 bases for V and 3 bases for J; bases not matched to a gene: 6. CDR1 is MNHEY and CDR2 is SVGAGI in the germline V gene. There are 14 residues in the CDR3. Here the CDR3 reads CASSLGGGKETQYF. Here the CDR3 DNA reads TGTGCCAGCAGTCTGGGGGGGGGAAAAGAGACCCAGTACTTC.

This chain connects TRBV7-9 to TRBJ1-2, with 9 nucleotides matching TRBD1. The CDR3 length is 15 residues. Germline values: CDR1 SEHNR, CDR2 FQNEAQ (reference sequence). V lost 2 bases, J lost 3 bases, and 4 bases stayed unmatched. The CDR3 region is CASSLRQGGDYGYTF. CDR3 sequence (DNA): TGTGCCAGCAGCTTACGACAGGGGGGGGACTATGGCTACACCTTC.

The gene calls are TRBV2 and TRBJ2-3; 7 positions agree with TRBD1. Germline V gives CDR1 SNHLY, CDR2 FYNNEI. CDR3 length: 18 residues. Trimming took 1 base from V and 0 from J; bases not matched to a gene: 10. The CDR3 here is CASSEEVLGTASTDTQYF. In DNA, the CDR3 is TGTGCCAGCAGTGAAGAAGTTTTGGGGACAGCTAGCACAGATACGCAGTATTTT. The full variable domain, completed using reference TRBV2 and TRBJ2-3, is EPEVTQTPSHQVTQMGQEVILRCVPISNHLYFYWYRQILGQKVEFLVSFYNNEISEKSEIFDDQFSVERPDGSNFTLKIRSTKLEDSAMYFCASSEEVLGTASTDTQYFGPGTRLTVL.

V gene TRBV5-4 combines with J gene TRBJ1-2, with D maybe TRBD1 (6 bases). The V and J ends lost 2 bases and 0 bases respectively, with 14 bases between them. This CDR3 has 16 amino acids. Germline CDR1 SGHNT, CDR2 YYREEE (reference sequence). The CDR3 nucleotides are TGTGCCAGCAGCTTAGGGACAACTAACGCTAACTATGGCTACACCTTC. Translation gives CASSLGTTNANYGYTF.

The genes are TRBV25-1 and TRBJ2-3; the D gene is possibly TRBD1 (5 bases). In germline, CDR1 is MGHDK, CDR2 SYGVNS. V lost 2 bases and J lost 5, with 17 bases in between. The CDR3 contains 16 residues. CDR3 nucleotide sequence: TGTGCCAGCAGTGAAGGCTTTACAGGACAAAGAGATACGCAGTATTTT. It specifies CASSEGFTGQRDTQYF.

V usage is TRBV7-8 and J usage is TRBJ1-3; 12 positions match TRBD1. Germline values: CDR1 SGHVS, CDR2 FQNEAQ. The ends lost 5 bases at V and 1 base at J; junction bases unmatched: 9. This CDR3 region has 18 residues. The CDR3 nucleotides are TGTGCCAGCAGCGCCGGGACAGGGGGCTTTGGGTCTGGAAACACCATATATTTT. Its translation is CASSAGTGGFGSGNTIYF.

The chain recombines TRBV5-4 with TRBJ1-5; D unclear. CDR1 SGHNT and CDR2 YYREEE come from the germline V gene (reference sequence). The ends were cut back, 0 bases at V and 9 bases at J, with 7 bases in the middle. CDR3 length equals 12 residues. The DNA for the CDR3 is TGTGCCAGCAGCTTGGGGGGAGGGCCCCAGCATTTT. The encoded protein is CASSLGGGPQHF.

The chain is built from TRBV5-1 and TRBJ1-5; 9 bases agree with TRBD1. V shed 3 bases and J 5 bases; nucleotides not matched to a gene: 6. This CDR3 is 15 amino acids long. Germline V gives CDR1 SGHRS, CDR2 YFSETQ. CDR3 region: CASSSGTGSDQPQHF. CDR3 DNA sequence: TGCGCCAGCAGCTCCGGGACAGGGTCCGATCAGCCCCAGCATTTT.

This chain connects TRBV4-2 to TRBJ1-4, with 7 positions matching TRBD1. This CDR3 spans 20 amino acids. Germline trimming cut 4 bases from V and 0 bases from J; bases unmatched to any gene: 17. CDR1 is LGHNA, CDR2 YNFKEQ, per germline. The CDR3 loop is CASSPLSLTGPAATNEKLFF. The CDR3 DNA sequence: TGTGCCAGCAGCCCCCTTTCGTTGACAGGGCCCGCCGCAACTAATGAAAAACTGTTTTTT.

The rearrangement joins TRBV4-3 to TRBJ2-3; 9 bases match TRBD2. V lost 4 bases, J lost 5 bases, and 13 bases stayed unmatched. The V gene's germline CDR1 is LGHNA and CDR2 YSLEER. The CDR3 loop spans 17 amino acids. The CDR3 spells CASSRQGPSGAGDTQYF. The CDR3 DNA reads as TGCGCCAGCAGCCGTCAAGGTCCTAGCGGGGCAGGAGATACGCAGTATTTT.